The 6 T cell receptor beta chains reported below all come from one sample, sequenced in a study of OX40 agonist ivuxolimab in advanced cancers. Some clones are missing from TCRdb's copy, which holds only in-frame ones; the method was immunoSEQ multiplex PCR. In the table there are roughly 56,000 clones, roughly 85% of which are singletons. This sample comprised CD4+ or CD8+ T cells sorted from blood, obtained in a trial of the OX40 agonist ivuxolimab. The receptors shown here come from an adult with an advanced solid tumor such as melanoma, head and neck, liver or kidney cancer.

The rearrangement links TRBV28 to TRBJ2-7; D is undetermined. V lost 4 bases and J lost 6, with 7 bases in between. The CDR3 loop spans 11 amino acids. In germline, CDR1 is MDHEN, CDR2 SYDVKM. This CDR3 is CASSSLPEQYF. CDR3 coding DNA: TGTGCCAGCAGTTCCCTTCCCGAGCAGTACTTC.

The V call is TRBV16, the J call TRBJ2-7; 8 bases are shared with TRBD1. CDR1 and CDR2 from the germline V gene are KGHSY and FQNENV. The trim removed 5 bases at V and 2 bases at J, leaving 8 bases unmatched. CDR3 length: 15 amino acids. The DNA for the CDR3 is TGTGCCAGCAGCAACAGGGGGTTGCCAACCTACGAGCAGTACTTC. This translates into CASSNRGLPTYEQYF.

This chain joins TRBV11-2 and TRBJ2-5, with D perhaps matching TRBD1 or TRBD2 (5 bases each). Trimming removed 1 base at V and 2 bases at J, with 5 bases between. The CDR3 spans 13 residues. Germline CDR1 reads SGHAT; CDR2 reads FQNNGV. The CDR3 DNA reads TGTGCCAGCAGCTTAGGGGGGCAAGAGACCCAGTACTTC. Residues: CASSLGGQETQYF.

The chain employs TRBV5-1 and TRBJ2-4, with a possible D match to TRBD1 (6 bases). V dropped 4 bases and J dropped 11 bases, with 16 bases sitting between them. CDR1 is SGHRS and CDR2 is YFSETQ in the germline V gene. The CDR3 runs 13 residues. CDR3 nucleotide sequence: TGCGCCAGCAGCCTTGGACAGCCAACGGTTCAGTACTTC. It codes for CASSLGQPTVQYF.

J is TRBJ2-7 and V is TRBV9; 7 nucleotides line up with TRBD1. Losses at the gene ends were 4 bases for V and 2 bases for J; bases not matched to a gene: 9. CDR3 length equals 15 residues. Germline CDR1 is SGDLS and CDR2 is YYNGEE. The CDR3 DNA reads as TGTGCCAGCAGCCCACCAGGACAGGAGACCTACGAGCAGTACTTC. Its protein product is CASSPPGQETYEQYF.

This rearrangement joins TRBV4-1 to TRBJ2-5; possibly TRBD2 for D (7 bases). The germline V gene encodes CDR1 MGHRA and CDR2 YSYEKL. This CDR3 contains 15 residues. V gave up 2 bases and J gave up 5 bases, with 15 bases separating them. DNA for the CDR3: TGCGCCAGCAGCCAATTAACAGGGACTATTGAGACCCAGTACTTC. This sequence encodes CASSQLTGTIETQYF.